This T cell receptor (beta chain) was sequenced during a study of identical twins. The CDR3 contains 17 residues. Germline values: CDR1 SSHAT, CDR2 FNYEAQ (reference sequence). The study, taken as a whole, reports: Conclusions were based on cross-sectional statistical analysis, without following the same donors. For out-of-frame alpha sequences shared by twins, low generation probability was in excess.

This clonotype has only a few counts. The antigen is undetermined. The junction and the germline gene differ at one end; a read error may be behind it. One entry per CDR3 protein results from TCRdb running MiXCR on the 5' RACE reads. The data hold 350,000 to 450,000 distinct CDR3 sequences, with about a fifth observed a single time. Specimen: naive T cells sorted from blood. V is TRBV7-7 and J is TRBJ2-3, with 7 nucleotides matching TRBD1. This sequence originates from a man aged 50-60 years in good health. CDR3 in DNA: TGTGCTAGCAGCTTAGGTGTCGGACAGGCCTCCACAGATACGCAGTATTTT. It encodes CASSLGVGQASTDTQYF.